These 32 T cell receptor beta chains were all obtained from the same sample, sequenced in a study of TIL therapy for anti-PD-1-resistant metastatic lung cancer. The immunoSEQ assay was v3. Sequencing was performed with immunoSEQ multiplex PCR; in TCRdb, only in-frame clones are kept and a portion is missing. Among 9,500 to 15,000 clones listed, about 61% were seen once. Time point in this sample: pre-treatment sample, taken before nivolumab and TIL therapy. Tumor tissue came from excised metastases, mostly pleural nodules or supraclavicular lymph nodes. This sample comprised tumor tissue, obtained at baseline. All receptors come from a person aged 25-85 years with non-small cell lung cancer.

CDR3 region: CASSLAPIVMNEQYF. CDR3 nucleotides: TGTGCCAGCAGCTTAGCGCCTATAGTTATGAACGAGCAGTACTTC. The chain uses TRBV7-9 and TRBJ2-7; no firm D call. Germline V CDR1 and CDR2: SEHNR, FQNEAQ (reference sequence). V was shortened by 0 bases and J by 5 bases, with 14 bases between the two germline ends. The CDR3 is 15 amino acids.

This clone is labeled large (0.1 to 1%). This sequence joins TRBV5-6 and TRBJ2-1; D may match TRBD1 or TRBD2 (5 bases each). CDR3 length: 16 residues. The V and J ends lost 2 bases and 4 bases respectively, with 16 bases between them. Germline CDR1 and CDR2: SGHDT and YYEEEE. The CDR3 loop reads CASSLVNWGPYNEQFF. The CDR3 DNA is TGTGCCAGCAGCTTAGTGAATTGGGGACCATACAATGAGCAGTTCTTC.

The chain combines TRBV6-5 with TRBJ2-3, with D perhaps TRBD2 (5 bases). The V gene lost 7 bases and the J gene lost 2 bases, with 16 bases spanning the gap. The CDR3 spans 15 residues. CDR1 is MNHEY and CDR2 is SVGAGI in the germline V gene. This CDR3 reads CASTLDFGSTDTQYF. As DNA, the CDR3 is TGTGCCAGCACGCTGGACTTTGGGTCCACAGATACGCAGTATTTT.

The chain combines TRBV20-1 with TRBJ1-3, with D unresolved. Germline CDR1 is DFQATT and CDR2 is SNEGSKA (reference sequence). With 3 bases removed from V and 3 bases from J, the gap between germline ends came to 12 bases. The CDR3 spans 14 residues. This CDR3 reads CSASSPSHGNTIYF. The DNA for the CDR3 is TGCAGTGCTAGTAGTCCCTCCCATGGAAACACCATATATTTT.

This clone has more than one count but fewer than ten. The chain couples TRBV7-9 to TRBJ1-3; D gene uncertain. Deletions cut 3 bases from V and 3 bases from J, with 6 bases between. Germline V lookup: CDR1 SEHNR, CDR2 FQNEAQ (reference sequence). The CDR3 sequence is 13 residues long. The CDR3 protein is CASSFHGGNTIYF. The CDR3 DNA is TGTGCCAGCAGCTTTCACGGTGGAAACACCATATATTTT.

A few counts support this clone. The V gene is TRBV6-6, the J gene TRBJ2-7, with D tentatively TRBD1 (6 bases). Germline V gene sequence: CDR1 MNHNY, CDR2 SVGAGI (reference sequence). V was shortened by 5 bases and J by 8 bases, with 16 bases between the two germline ends. The CDR3 contains 13 residues. DNA for the CDR3: TGTGCCAGCAGTAGGGACATCTCTGGGCAGCAGTACTTC. Its protein is CASSRDISGQQYF.

This clone is termed medium-sized (0.01 to 0.1%). The V and J genes are TRBV6-2 or TRBV6-3 and TRBJ2-7; TRBD2 aligns across 10 bases. The CDR3 extends over 15 amino acids. J was trimmed by 7 bases and V by 3 bases; bases with no gene match: 9. The germline CDR1 and CDR2 sequences are MNHEY and SVGEGT. The CDR3 loop is CASSYLAGARGEQYF. In DNA form, the CDR3 reads TGTGCCAGCAGTTATCTAGCGGGAGCTCGGGGGGAGCAGTACTTC.

The chain uses TRBV10-2 and TRBJ1-5; tentatively, D is TRBD1 (6 bases). Looked up from germline, CDR1 is WSHSY and CDR2 is SAAADI. This CDR3 has 13 amino acids. V lost 5 bases, J lost 4 bases, and 9 bases lay in between. Written as DNA, the CDR3 is TGCGCCAGCAGTCTAGACAGGAATCAGCCCCAGCATTTT. Translated, it gives CASSLDRNQPQHF.

The gene calls are TRBV3-1 (or the pseudogene TRBV3-2) and TRBJ2-3; D call uncertain. The CDR3 totals 14 residues. Trimming removed 2 bases at V and 1 base at J, with 7 bases between. Germline V gene sequence: CDR1 LGHDT, CDR2 YNNKEL (reference sequence). This chain's CDR3 is CASSQHPRTDTQYF. The CDR3 region has the DNA TGTGCCAGCAGCCAACACCCCCGCACAGATACGCAGTATTTT.

This CDR3 reads CASSYSSGAGELFF. CDR3 nucleotide sequence: TGTGCCAGCAGTTACTCGAGCGGGGCCGGGGAGCTGTTTTTT. This chain joins TRBV6-5 and TRBJ2-2; 7 positions agree with TRBD2. The CDR3 is 14 amino acids. From germline, CDR1 is MNHEY and CDR2 SVGAGI. V dropped 0 bases and J dropped 6; count of bases not matched to a gene: 1.

V gene TRBV6-5 combines with J gene TRBJ1-3; D not resolved. The CDR3 contains 14 residues. Germline values: CDR1 MNHEY, CDR2 SVGAGI. V was shortened by 0 bases and J by 2 bases, with 5 bases between the two germline ends. The CDR3 loop is CASSYSNPGNTIYF. CDR3 nucleotides: TGTGCCAGCAGTTACTCTAACCCTGGAAACACCATATATTTT.

This chain joins TRBV23-1 and TRBJ1-1; possible D gene TRBD1, 6 bases. TRBV23-1 is known as an ORF, though its function is uncertain. CDR3 size: 12 residues. Trimming stripped 4 bases from V and 5 bases from J, with 8 bases between. CDR3 sequence (DNA): TGCGCCAGCAGTCGAAGGGGGACTGAAGCTTTCTTT. This gives the protein CASSRRGTEAFF.

The DNA for the CDR3 is TGTGCCAGCCGGGGGGTGGGGGGTGCGAACACCGGGGAGCTGTTTTTT. Translation: CASRGVGGANTGELFF. The chain joins TRBV9 to TRBJ2-2, with 7 bases identical to TRBD2. With 7 bases clipped from V and 0 bases from J, the junction kept 9 bases outside the gene matches. CDR3 length: 16 amino acids. Germline-derived CDR1 and CDR2 are SGDLS and YYNGEE.

The chain has TRBV28 and TRBJ2-7; a possible D gene is TRBD1 (5 bases). This CDR3 region has 17 residues. CDR1 and CDR2 from the germline V gene are MDHEN and SYDVKM. The V end lost 3 bases, the J end lost 0 bases, and 18 bases lay between the germline ends. CDR3 in amino acids: CASSFHVRVPISYEQYF. The CDR3 bases are TGTGCCAGCAGTTTTCATGTCAGGGTCCCAATCTCCTACGAGCAGTACTTC.

The chain employs TRBV28 and TRBJ1-4; 9 bases line up with TRBD1. Per the germline V gene, CDR1 is MDHEN and CDR2 is SYDVKM. The CDR3 loop spans 14 amino acids. The junction had 7 bases not matched to a gene; V was cut back by 6 bases and J by 8 bases. The CDR3 nucleotides are TGTGCCAGCAGGCCGACAGGGGGTAGGGAAAAACTGTTTTTT. It encodes CASRPTGGREKLFF.

This chain uses TRBV25-1 with TRBJ2-5; 11 bases match TRBD2. The V and J ends lost 6 bases and 5 bases, in that order; junction bases with no gene match: 11. This CDR3 has 16 residues. Germline V lookup: CDR1 MGHDK, CDR2 SYGVNS. CDR3 amino acids: CASSVGSGRAEETQYF. The CDR3 DNA is TGTGCCAGCAGCGTGGGTAGCGGGAGGGCCGAGGAGACCCAGTACTTC.

V usage is TRBV27 and J usage is TRBJ2-2; 12 nucleotides align to TRBD2. Germline V gene sequence: CDR1 MNHEY, CDR2 SMNVEV (reference sequence). The CDR3 sequence is 14 residues long. V lost 7 bases and J lost 6; bases outside the gene matches: 3. The CDR3 DNA follows: TGTGCCAGCACTAGCGGGGGGGCCCCCGGGGAGCTGTTTTTT. It translates to CASTSGGAPGELFF.

The chain combines TRBV28 with TRBJ1-1, with D perhaps matching TRBD1 (6 bases). The ends were cut back, 3 bases at V and 0 bases at J, with 14 bases in the middle. The CDR3 sequence is 16 residues long. Germline V lookup: CDR1 MDHEN, CDR2 SYDVKM. CDR3 bases: TGTGCCAGCAGTTTGACAGGTTCTACAATGAACACTGAAGCTTTCTTT. Amino acid sequence: CASSLTGSTMNTEAFF.

The chain links TRBV5-1 to TRBJ1-1; no clear D gene. The CDR3 totals 14 residues. V dropped 0 bases and J dropped 1 base, with 7 bases sitting between them. CDR1 and CDR2 (germline): SGHRS, YFSETQ. The CDR3 spells CASSLDTTNTEAFF. The CDR3 bases are TGCGCCAGCAGCTTGGACACCACGAACACTGAAGCTTTCTTT.

The V call is TRBV7-2, the J call TRBJ2-5; possibly TRBD2 for D (7 bases). In germline, CDR1 is SGHTA, CDR2 FQGNSA. There are 16 residues in the CDR3. Trimming removed 2 bases at V and 2 bases at J, with 15 bases between. The CDR3 region has the DNA TGTGCCAGCAGCTTAAACACAGGGAGGGTACAAGAGACCCAGTACTTC. This translates into CASSLNTGRVQETQYF.

The chain couples TRBV12-5 to TRBJ1-2; D may be TRBD1 (6 bases). CDR3 length: 14 amino acids. Germline assignment: CDR1 LGHNT and CDR2 FRNRAP. V lost 5 bases and J 3 bases, leaving 13 bases between the germline ends. The CDR3 is CASGPRPGDYGYTF. In DNA form, the CDR3 reads TGTGCTAGTGGTCCTAGACCAGGGGACTATGGCTACACCTTC.

The chain combines TRBV28 with TRBJ1-4; D uncertain. V gave up 5 bases and J gave up 5 bases, with 18 bases separating them. CDR3 length: 16 amino acids. Germline CDR1 is MDHEN and CDR2 is SYDVKM. The chain's CDR3 is CASSPTGRSSNEKLFF. The CDR3 nucleotides are TGTGCCAGCAGTCCGACTGGACGGTCTTCAAATGAAAAACTGTTTTTT. The full variable domain, rest sourced from reference TRBV28 and TRBJ1-4, is DVKVTQSSRYLVKRTGEKVFLECVQDMDHENMFWYRQDPGLGLRLIYFSYDVKMKEKGDIPEGYSVSREKKERFSLILESASTNQTSMYLCASSPTGRSSNEKLFFGSGTQLSVL.

V usage is TRBV12-3 or TRBV12-4 and J usage is TRBJ1-6; D is undetermined. The CDR3 is made up of 13 amino acids. The V gene lost 3 bases and the J gene lost 12 bases, with 12 bases spanning the gap. The CDR3, as DNA: TGTGCCAGCAGTTTCGGCGGGCCTGAACCCCTCCACTTT. Its protein product is CASSFGGPEPLHF.

The rearrangement uses TRBV27 and TRBJ1-1, with D tentatively TRBD1 (5 bases). V dropped 6 bases and J dropped 5 bases, with 13 bases sitting between them. This CDR3 has 13 amino acids. Germline lookup yields CDR1 MNHEY and CDR2 SMNVEV (reference sequence). CDR3 in DNA: TGTGCCAGCAGCCAGGGTTGGAGAACTGAAGCTTTCTTT. Protein product: CASSQGWRTEAFF.

In its sample, this clone ranks as medium-sized. The chain couples TRBV5-6 to TRBJ1-5; D is unresolved. The CDR3 sequence is 12 residues long. Trimming stripped 1 base from V and 6 bases from J, with 5 bases between. Germline CDR1 reads SGHDT; CDR2 reads YYEEEE. The CDR3 sequence: CASSLLGQPQHF. The CDR3 DNA is TGTGCCAGCAGCTTGCTCGGTCAGCCCCAGCATTTT.

This rearrangement joins TRBV30 to TRBJ2-3; D perhaps matches TRBD2 (6 bases). Trimming shortened V by 3 bases and J by 0 bases, and 7 bases separated the two germline ends. The V gene's germline CDR1 is GTSNPN and CDR2 SVGIG (reference sequence). The CDR3 totals 13 residues. CDR3 in amino acids: CAWRSGSTDTQYF. As DNA, the CDR3 is TGTGCCTGGAGGAGCGGGAGCACAGATACGCAGTATTTT.

This chain connects TRBV6-4 to TRBJ2-3; TRBD2 matches 10 bases. J lost 4 bases, V lost 3 bases, and 4 bases had no gene match. The CDR3 is made up of 15 amino acids. Germline CDR1 MRHNA, CDR2 SNTAGT. CDR3 region: CASSEKSGGADTQYF. The CDR3 DNA reads TGTGCCAGCAGTGAAAAAAGCGGGGGGGCAGATACGCAGTATTTT.

The chain carries TRBV27 and TRBJ2-2, with D perhaps TRBD1 or TRBD2 (5 bases each). Germline V CDR1 and CDR2: MNHEY, SMNVEV (reference sequence). The CDR3 totals 15 residues. V lost 10 bases and J 2 bases, leaving 17 bases between the germline ends. The CDR3 sequence is CATLKGTLNTGELFF. The CDR3 DNA follows: TGTGCCACCCTCAAGGGGACGCTAAACACCGGGGAGCTGTTTTTT.

The gene calls are TRBV5-1 and TRBJ2-7, with 7 nucleotides matching TRBD1. V lost 5 bases, J lost 0 bases, and 8 bases stayed unmatched. The CDR3 length is 15 residues. Germline V lookup: CDR1 SGHRS, CDR2 YFSETQ. CDR3 region: CASRPLAGGSYEQYF. In nucleotides, the CDR3 is TGCGCCAGCAGACCCTTGGCAGGGGGCTCCTACGAGCAGTACTTC.

The gene calls are TRBV5-5 and TRBJ2-7, with 9 bases identical to TRBD1. Unmatched junction bases numbered 7, after V lost 4 bases and J lost 5 bases. Looked up from germline, CDR1 is SGHKS and CDR2 is YYEKEE (reference sequence). This CDR3 is built from 14 residues. The CDR3 region is CASSPGTGRDEQYF. In nucleotides, the CDR3 is TGTGCCAGCAGCCCCGGGACAGGGAGAGACGAGCAGTACTTC.

This chain joins TRBV19 and TRBJ2-1; TRBD2 is a possible D gene (6 bases). From germline, CDR1 is LNHDA and CDR2 SQIVND (reference sequence). This CDR3 has 15 amino acids. Trimming removed 3 bases at V and 6 bases at J, with 15 bases between. The DNA for the CDR3 is TGTGCCAGTAGTATCCGCGGGACTCGAGGCAATGAGCAGTTCTTC. Amino acids: CASSIRGTRGNEQFF.

The chain employs TRBV2 and TRBJ1-2; D not certain. The CDR3 runs 9 residues. The V end lost 7 bases, the J end lost 11 bases, and 8 bases lay between the germline ends. CDR1 and CDR2 from the germline V gene are SNHLY and FYNNEI. CDR3 DNA sequence: TGTGCCAGCACCGACCCGTACACCTTC. This sequence encodes CASTDPYTF.